This T cell receptor beta chain was captured in a study of cytomegalovirus exposure and HLA in healthy donors. Profiling relied on immunoSEQ multiplex PCR, and the TCRdb table lists in-frame clones only, not all of them. The table includes roughly 300,000 clones, approximately 88% detected once. This TCR was recovered from a woman aged 18-35 years in good health and CMV-seronegative. The specimen was PBMCs.

The CDR3 DNA reads as TGTGCCCTCTCATCTACCTACGAGCAGTACTTC. Amino acids: CALSSTYEQYF. The chain recombines TRBV30 with TRBJ2-7; D is uncertain. The CDR3 loop spans 11 amino acids. Germline V gives CDR1 GTSNPN, CDR2 SVGIG (reference sequence). Trimming removed 8 bases at V and 2 bases at J, with 10 bases between.